This TCR beta chain was recorded in a study of post-analysis software for immune sequencing data. Study results and caveats: Roughly five TRBV segments were significantly more frequent in patients than in controls. TRBV5-6, TRBV5-1 and TRBV20-1 were among these segments.

This clonotype was counted a few times. The antigen remains unidentified. Per the germline V gene, CDR1 is SGHRS and CDR2 is YFSETQ. Trimming removed 1 base at V and 1 base at J, with 14 bases between. CDR3 length equals 17 residues. Every TCR beta cDNA library bore unique molecular identifiers. Using its own MiXCR run on the PCR reads, TCRdb lists one record per CDR3 protein. The sample has roughly 800,000 distinct CDR3 sequences, approximately 53% seen once; the top ten hold under 6%. The receptor's source is a girl between 5 and 17 years old with multiple sclerosis. The rearrangement uses TRBV5-1 and TRBJ2-2; D remains ambiguous. The sequencing input was blood. The CDR3: CASSLWQNSVNTGELFF. CDR3 sequence (DNA): TGCGCCAGCAGCTTGTGGCAGAACTCTGTGAACACCGGGGAGCTGTTTTTT.